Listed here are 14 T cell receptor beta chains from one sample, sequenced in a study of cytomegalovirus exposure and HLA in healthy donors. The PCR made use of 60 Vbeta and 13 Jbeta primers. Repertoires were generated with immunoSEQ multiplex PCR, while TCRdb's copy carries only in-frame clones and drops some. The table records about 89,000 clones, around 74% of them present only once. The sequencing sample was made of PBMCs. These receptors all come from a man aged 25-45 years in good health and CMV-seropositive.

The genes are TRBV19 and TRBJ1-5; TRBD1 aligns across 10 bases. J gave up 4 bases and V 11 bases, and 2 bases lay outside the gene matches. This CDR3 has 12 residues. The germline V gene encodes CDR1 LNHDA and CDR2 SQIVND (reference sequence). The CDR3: CAWGQGNQPQHF. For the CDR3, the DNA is TGTGCCTGGGGACAGGGGAATCAGCCCCAGCATTTT.

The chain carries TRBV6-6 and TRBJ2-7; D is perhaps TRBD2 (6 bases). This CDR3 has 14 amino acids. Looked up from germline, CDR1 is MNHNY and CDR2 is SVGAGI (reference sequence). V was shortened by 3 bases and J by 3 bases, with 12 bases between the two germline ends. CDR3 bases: TGTGCCAGCAGTTATGGGGGGAGCGACTACGAGCAGTACTTC. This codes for CASSYGGSDYEQYF.

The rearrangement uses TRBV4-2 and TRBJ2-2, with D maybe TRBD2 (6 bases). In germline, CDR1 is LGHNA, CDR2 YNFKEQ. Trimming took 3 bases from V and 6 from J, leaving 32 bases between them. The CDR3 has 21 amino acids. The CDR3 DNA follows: TGTGCCAGCAGCCAGGGGAGGCTCGACCGAGGAGTCGAAGGTATCGCCGGGGAGCTGTTTTTT. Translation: CASSQGRLDRGVEGIAGELFF.

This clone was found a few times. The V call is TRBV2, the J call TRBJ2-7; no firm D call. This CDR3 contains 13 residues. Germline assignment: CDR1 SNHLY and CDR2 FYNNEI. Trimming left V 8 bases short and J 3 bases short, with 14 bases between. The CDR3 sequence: CASVTALGYEQYF. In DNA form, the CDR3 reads TGTGCCAGCGTAACAGCTCTCGGCTACGAGCAGTACTTC. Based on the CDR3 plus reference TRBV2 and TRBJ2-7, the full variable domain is EPEVTQTPSHQVTQMGQEVILRCVPISNHLYFYWYRQILGQKVEFLVSFYNNEISEKSEIFDDQFSVERPDGSNFTLKIRSTKLEDSAMYFCASVTALGYEQYFGPGTRLTVT.

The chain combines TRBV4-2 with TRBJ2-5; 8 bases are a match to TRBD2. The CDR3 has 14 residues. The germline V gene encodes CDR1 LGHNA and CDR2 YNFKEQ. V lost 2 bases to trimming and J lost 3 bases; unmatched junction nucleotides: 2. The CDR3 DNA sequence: TGTGCCAGCAGCCAATTTAGCGGGGAAGAGACCCAGTACTTC. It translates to CASSQFSGEETQYF.

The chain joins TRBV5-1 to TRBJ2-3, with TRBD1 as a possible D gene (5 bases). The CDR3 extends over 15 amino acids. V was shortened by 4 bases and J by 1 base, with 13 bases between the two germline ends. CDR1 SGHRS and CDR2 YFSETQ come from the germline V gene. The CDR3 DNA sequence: TGCGCCAGCAGCCCCAACGGCAGGGGCACAGATACGCAGTATTTT. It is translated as CASSPNGRGTDTQYF.

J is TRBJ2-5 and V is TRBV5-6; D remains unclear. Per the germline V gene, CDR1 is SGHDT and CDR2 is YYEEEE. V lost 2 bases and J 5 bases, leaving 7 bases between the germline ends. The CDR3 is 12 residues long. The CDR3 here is CASSFKRETQYF. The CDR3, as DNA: TGTGCCAGCAGCTTTAAGAGGGAGACCCAGTACTTC.

CDR3 nucleotide sequence: TGTGCCTGGAGTGTAGGCGTCCAGGGGAACCGCCCTGAAGCTTTCTTT. Translating gives CAWSVGVQGNRPEAFF. The chain links TRBV30 to TRBJ1-1; tentatively, D is TRBD1 (6 bases). The germline gives CDR1 GTSNPN, CDR2 SVGIG (reference sequence). The CDR3 is made up of 16 amino acids. The V end lost 0 bases, the J end lost 6 bases, and 20 bases lay between the germline ends.

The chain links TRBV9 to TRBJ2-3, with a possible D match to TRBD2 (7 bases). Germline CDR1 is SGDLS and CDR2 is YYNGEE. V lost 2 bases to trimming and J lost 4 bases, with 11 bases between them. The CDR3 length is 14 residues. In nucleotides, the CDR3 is TGTGCCAGCAGCGTGGGCGGGGGCGCAGATACGCAGTATTTT. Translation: CASSVGGGADTQYF.

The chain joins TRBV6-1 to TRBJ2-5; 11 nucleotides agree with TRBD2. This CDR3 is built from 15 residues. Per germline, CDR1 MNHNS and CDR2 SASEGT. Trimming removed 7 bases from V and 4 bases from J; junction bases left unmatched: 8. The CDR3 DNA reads TGTGCCAGCAACCAACTAGCGGGGGTAGCAGAGACCCAGTACTTC. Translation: CASNQLAGVAETQYF.

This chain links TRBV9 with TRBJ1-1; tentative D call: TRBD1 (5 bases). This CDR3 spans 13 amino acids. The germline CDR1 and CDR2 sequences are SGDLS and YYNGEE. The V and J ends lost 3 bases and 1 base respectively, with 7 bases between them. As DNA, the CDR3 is TGTGCCAGCAGCGGGACACCGAACACTGAAGCTTTCTTT. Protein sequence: CASSGTPNTEAFF. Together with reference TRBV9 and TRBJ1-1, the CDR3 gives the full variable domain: DSGVTQTPKHLITATGQRVTLRCSPRSGDLSVYWYQQSLDQGLQFLIQYYNGEERAKGNILERFSAQQFPDLHSELNLSSLELGDSALYFCASSGTPNTEAFFGQGTRLTVV.

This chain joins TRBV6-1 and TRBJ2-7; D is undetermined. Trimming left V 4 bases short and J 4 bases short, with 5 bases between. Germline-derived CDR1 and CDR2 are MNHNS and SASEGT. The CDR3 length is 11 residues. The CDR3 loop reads CASSVRYEQYF. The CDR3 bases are TGTGCCAGCAGTGTGCGATACGAGCAGTACTTC.

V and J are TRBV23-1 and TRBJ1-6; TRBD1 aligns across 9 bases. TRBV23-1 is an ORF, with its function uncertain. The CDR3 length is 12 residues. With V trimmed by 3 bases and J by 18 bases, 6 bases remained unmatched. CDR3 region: CASSQRDRAPHF. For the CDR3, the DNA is TGCGCCAGCAGTCAGAGGGACAGGGCACCCCACTTT.

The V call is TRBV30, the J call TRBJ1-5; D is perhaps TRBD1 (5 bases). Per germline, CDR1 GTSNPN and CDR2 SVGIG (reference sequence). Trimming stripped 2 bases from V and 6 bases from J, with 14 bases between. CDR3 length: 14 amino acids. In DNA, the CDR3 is TGTGCCTGGAGTTTGGGCCAGGGTGGTCAGCCCCAGCATTTT. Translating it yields CAWSLGQGGQPQHF.